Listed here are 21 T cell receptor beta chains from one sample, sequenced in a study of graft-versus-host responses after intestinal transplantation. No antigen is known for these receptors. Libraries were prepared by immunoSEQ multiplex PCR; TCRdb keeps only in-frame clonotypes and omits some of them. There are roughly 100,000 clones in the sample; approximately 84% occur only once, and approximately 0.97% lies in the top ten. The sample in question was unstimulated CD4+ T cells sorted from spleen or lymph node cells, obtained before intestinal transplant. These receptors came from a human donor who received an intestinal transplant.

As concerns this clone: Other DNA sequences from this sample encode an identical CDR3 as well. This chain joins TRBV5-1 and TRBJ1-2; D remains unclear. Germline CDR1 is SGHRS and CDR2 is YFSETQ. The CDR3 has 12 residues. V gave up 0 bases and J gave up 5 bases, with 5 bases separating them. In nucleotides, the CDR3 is TGCGCCAGCAGCTTGGCCGGATATGGCTACACCTTC. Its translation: CASSLAGYGYTF.

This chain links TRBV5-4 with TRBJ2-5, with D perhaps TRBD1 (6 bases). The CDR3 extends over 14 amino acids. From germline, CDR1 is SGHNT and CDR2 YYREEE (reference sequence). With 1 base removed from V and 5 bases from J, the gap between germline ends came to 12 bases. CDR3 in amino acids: CASSLSGGRETQYF. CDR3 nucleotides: TGTGCCAGCAGCTTGTCTGGGGGCCGGGAGACCCAGTACTTC.

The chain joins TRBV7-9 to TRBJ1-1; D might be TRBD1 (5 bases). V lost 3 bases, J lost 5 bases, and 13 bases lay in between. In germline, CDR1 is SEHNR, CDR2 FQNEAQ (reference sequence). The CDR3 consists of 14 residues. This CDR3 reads CASSFSGGGTEAFF. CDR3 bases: TGTGCCAGCAGCTTTTCGGGTGGGGGGACTGAAGCTTTCTTT.

CDR3 nucleotides: TGTGCCAGCAGTTACCAGGCGGAAGACTACGAGCAGTACTTC. Amino acids: CASSYQAEDYEQYF. The chain is built from TRBV6-5 and TRBJ2-7; D is unclear. The V gene's germline CDR1 is MNHEY and CDR2 SVGAGI. V lost 2 bases and J lost 3, with 11 bases in between. This CDR3 is built from 14 residues.

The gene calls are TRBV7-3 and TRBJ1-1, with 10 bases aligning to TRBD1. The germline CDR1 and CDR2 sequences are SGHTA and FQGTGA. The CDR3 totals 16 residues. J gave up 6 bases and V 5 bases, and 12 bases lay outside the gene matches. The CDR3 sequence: CASSPTPGQGGPEAFF. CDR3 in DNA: TGTGCCAGCAGCCCCACCCCCGGACAGGGGGGGCCTGAAGCTTTCTTT.

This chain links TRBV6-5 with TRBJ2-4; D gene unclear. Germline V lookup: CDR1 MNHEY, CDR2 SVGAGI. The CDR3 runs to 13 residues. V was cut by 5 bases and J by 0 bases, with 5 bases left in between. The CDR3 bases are TGTGCCAGCAGTCCCCTAGCCAAAAACATTCAGTACTTC. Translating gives CASSPLAKNIQYF.

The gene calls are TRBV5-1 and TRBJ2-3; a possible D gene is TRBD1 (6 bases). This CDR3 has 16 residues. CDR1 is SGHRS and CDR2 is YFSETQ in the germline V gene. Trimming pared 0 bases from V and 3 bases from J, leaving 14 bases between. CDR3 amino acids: CASSLDAFRGTDTQYF. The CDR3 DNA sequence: TGCGCCAGCAGCTTGGATGCCTTTAGGGGGACAGATACGCAGTATTTT.

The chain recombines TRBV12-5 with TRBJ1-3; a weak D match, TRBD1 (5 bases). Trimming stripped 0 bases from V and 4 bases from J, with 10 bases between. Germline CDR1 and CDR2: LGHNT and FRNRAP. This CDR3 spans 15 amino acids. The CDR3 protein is CASGLVQAGGNTIYF. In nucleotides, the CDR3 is TGTGCTAGTGGTTTGGTACAGGCCGGCGGAAACACCATATATTTT.

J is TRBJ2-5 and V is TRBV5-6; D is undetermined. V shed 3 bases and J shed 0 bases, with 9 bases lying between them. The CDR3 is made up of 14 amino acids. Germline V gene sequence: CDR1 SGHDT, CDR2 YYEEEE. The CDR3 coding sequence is TGTGCCAGCAGCTCAGTCCCGTACCAAGAGACCCAGTACTTC. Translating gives CASSSVPYQETQYF.

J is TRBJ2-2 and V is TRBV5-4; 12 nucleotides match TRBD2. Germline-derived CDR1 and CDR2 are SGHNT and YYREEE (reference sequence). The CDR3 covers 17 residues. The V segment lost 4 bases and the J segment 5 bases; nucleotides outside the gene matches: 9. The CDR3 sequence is CASSPRLAGVGTGELFF. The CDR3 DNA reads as TGTGCCAGCAGCCCTAGACTAGCGGGAGTAGGTACCGGGGAGCTGTTTTTT.

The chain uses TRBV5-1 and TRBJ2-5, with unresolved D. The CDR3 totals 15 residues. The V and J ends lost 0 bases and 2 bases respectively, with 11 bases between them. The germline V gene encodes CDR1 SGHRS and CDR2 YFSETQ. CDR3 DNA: TGCGCCAGCAGCTTGGAAGGCTCCCTTCAAGAGACCCAGTACTTC. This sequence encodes CASSLEGSLQETQYF.

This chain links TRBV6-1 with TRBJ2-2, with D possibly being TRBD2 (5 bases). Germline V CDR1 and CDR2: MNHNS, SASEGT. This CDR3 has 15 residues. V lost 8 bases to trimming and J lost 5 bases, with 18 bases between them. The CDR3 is CASPPPSLKTGELFF. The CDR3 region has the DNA TGTGCCAGCCCTCCACCTAGCCTTAAGACCGGGGAGCTGTTTTTT.

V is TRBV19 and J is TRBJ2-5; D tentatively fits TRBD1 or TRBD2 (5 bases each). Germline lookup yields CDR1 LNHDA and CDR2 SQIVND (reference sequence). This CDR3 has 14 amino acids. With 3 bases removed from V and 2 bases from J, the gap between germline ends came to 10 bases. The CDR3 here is CASSILGAQETQYF. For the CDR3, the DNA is TGTGCCAGTAGTATCCTCGGGGCTCAAGAGACCCAGTACTTC. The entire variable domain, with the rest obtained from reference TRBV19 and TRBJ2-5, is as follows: DGGITQSPKYLFRKEGQNVTLSCEQNLNHDAMYWYRQDPGQGLRLIYYSQIVNDFQKGDIAEGYSVSREKKESFPLTVTSAQKNPTAFYLCASSILGAQETQYFGPGTRLLVL.

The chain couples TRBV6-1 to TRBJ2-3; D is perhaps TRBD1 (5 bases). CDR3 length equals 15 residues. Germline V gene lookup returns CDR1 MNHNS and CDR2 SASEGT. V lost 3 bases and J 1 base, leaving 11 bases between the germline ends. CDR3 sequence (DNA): TGTGCCAGCAGTGACTTGGGGCGCGGCACAGATACGCAGTATTTT. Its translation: CASSDLGRGTDTQYF.

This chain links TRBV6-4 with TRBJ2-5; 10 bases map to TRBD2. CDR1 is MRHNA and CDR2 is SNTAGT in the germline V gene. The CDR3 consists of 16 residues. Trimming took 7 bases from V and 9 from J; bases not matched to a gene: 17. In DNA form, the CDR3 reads TGTGCCAGCACCCGCCGGTATCCTAGCGGGAGTCCGGCCCAGTACTTC. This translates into CASTRRYPSGSPAQYF.

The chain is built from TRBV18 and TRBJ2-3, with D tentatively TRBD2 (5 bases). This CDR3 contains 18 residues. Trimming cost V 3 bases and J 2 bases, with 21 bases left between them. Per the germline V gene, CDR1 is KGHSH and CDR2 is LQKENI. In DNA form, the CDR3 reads TGTGCCAGCTCACCGGGGTTAGCGAGACCCATACTCACAGATACGCAGTATTTT. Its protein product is CASSPGLARPILTDTQYF.

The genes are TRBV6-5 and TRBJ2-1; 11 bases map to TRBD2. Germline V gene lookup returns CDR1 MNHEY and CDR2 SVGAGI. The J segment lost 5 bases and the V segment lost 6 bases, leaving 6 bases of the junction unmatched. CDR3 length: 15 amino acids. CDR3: CASSTPSGGNNEQFF. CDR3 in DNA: TGTGCCAGCAGCACGCCTAGCGGGGGGAACAATGAGCAGTTCTTC.

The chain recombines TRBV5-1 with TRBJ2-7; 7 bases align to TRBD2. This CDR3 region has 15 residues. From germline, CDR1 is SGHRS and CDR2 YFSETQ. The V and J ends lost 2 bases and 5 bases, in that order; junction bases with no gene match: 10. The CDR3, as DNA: TGCGCCAGCAGCTTATCGGGGGGATCCATGGACGAGCAGTACTTC. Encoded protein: CASSLSGGSMDEQYF.

The CDR3 DNA follows: TGCAGCGTCCAGGGGGCGCGTTATGAAAAACTGTTTTTT. The encoded protein is CSVQGARYEKLFF. This chain uses TRBV29-1 with TRBJ1-4; 8 bases are shared with TRBD1. Germline CDR1 and CDR2: SQVTM and ANQGSEA. The CDR3 runs to 13 residues. With 6 bases clipped from V and 6 bases from J, the junction kept 6 bases outside the gene matches.

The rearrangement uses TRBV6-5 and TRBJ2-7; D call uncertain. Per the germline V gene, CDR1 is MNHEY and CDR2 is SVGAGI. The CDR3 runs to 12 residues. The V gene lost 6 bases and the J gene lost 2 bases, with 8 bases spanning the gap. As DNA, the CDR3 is TGTGCCAGCAGGAGGCTGACCTACGAGCAGTACTTC. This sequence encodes CASRRLTYEQYF.

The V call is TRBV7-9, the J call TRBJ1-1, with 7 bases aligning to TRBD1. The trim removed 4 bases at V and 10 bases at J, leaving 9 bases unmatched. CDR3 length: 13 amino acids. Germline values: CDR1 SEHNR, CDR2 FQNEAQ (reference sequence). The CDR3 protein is CASSSQDRVPAFF. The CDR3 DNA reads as TGTGCCAGCAGCTCCCAAGACAGGGTCCCAGCTTTCTTT.